This T cell receptor beta chain was sequenced in a study of early T cells in non-severe SARS-CoV-2 infection (TCRdb year 2021). Broadly, across the study: Because TCR sequencing was done on bulk RNA from unsorted whole blood, the alpha and beta chains could not be paired.

Preparation of the library involved 5' RACE. Sequencing took place on a NextSeq 500. In the TCR library protocol, unique molecular identifiers were attached to individual cDNA molecules to correct for PCR bias and sequencing error. Both TCR alpha and beta chains were sequenced, and tight co-correlation was observed between alpha and beta sequence abundances in each sample. As for the authors' bioinformatics: V gene, J gene and CDR3 annotation of TCR sequences was performed with Decombinator V4. Expanded TCRs were defined as changing significantly between any two time points under a Poisson model with p below 0.0001. TCR abundances were normalised to the total number of TCRs sequenced per sample and expressed as counts per million. MAIT TCRs were defined by TRAV1-2 paired with TRAJ12, TRAJ20 or TRAJ33, and iNKT TCRs by TRAV10 paired with TRAJ18. A search of VDJdb, accessed on 1 November 2021, was run for TCRs annotated to CMV, EBV and SARS-CoV-2, with TCRs annotated for multiple antigens excluded. TCRdb ran its own pipeline on the public reads, namely fastp trimming at Q25 and MiXCR clone calling, and kept in-frame beta chains. Here each entry gathers all rows of one CDR3 protein and keeps the most common genes and DNA. What appears here as the V and J calls and clone size reflects TCRdb's work, not the paper's. Present in this sample are roughly 41,000 distinct CDR3 sequences, 4.5% to 7% of which were seen just once. About a quarter of the sample belongs to the ten largest clones.

Reading from cysteine to phenylalanine, the CDR3 counts 13 amino acids. The DNA shown is the 39-base CDR3, in frame from base 1. V has 6 bases trimmed and J has 5 bases trimmed; junction bases matching no gene number 7. The germline V gene supplies CDR1 MNHEY and CDR2 SVGEGT. Paper-wide results and their limitations: VDJdb matching was skewed toward anti-spike CD8 responses and likely underestimated virus-specific expansions by missing private and CD4 specificities.

A case-control design nested within a healthcare worker cohort in London, UK, was used, with weekly nasopharyngeal swab PCR tests and blood sampling performed. Healthcare workers were recruited during the week of the UK lockdown, between 23 and 31 March 2020, and followed weekly for up to roughly 15 weeks. Regarding this clonotype: Its binding antigen is unknown. Nothing much larger sits one base from this clone, and base qualities are not available.

Source material: whole blood. The sequence joins TRBV6-2 or TRBV6-3 to TRBJ2-7; TRBD1 aligns with 7 central bases. This TCR was recovered from an adult who was a healthcare worker with PCR-confirmed SARS-CoV-2 infection or an uninfected control (not recorded which). In nucleotide form, the sequence is TGTGCCAGCAGCCGTTGGACAGGAGACGAGCAGTACTTC. This gives the protein CASSRWTGDEQYF.